This T cell receptor beta chain was recovered during a study of blood T cell repertoires in COVID-19. About the research overall: Sites across the United States, Italy and Spain contributed samples from acute and convalescent COVID-19. PBMCs, B-cell-depleted T cells, or T cells were the source of the cDNA or gDNA that made up the material.

V trimming: 1 base; J trimming: 6 bases; junction bases outside the gene matches: 2. The CDR3 contains 15 residues. The germline gives CDR1 SGHTA, CDR2 FQGTGA. As handled by the study authors: Reference gene primer amplification yielded estimated nucleated cell counts. Sequenced by immunoSEQ multiplex PCR; TCRdb stores in-frame clones only, minus some. For V, J and clone size, that table is used; D and trimming come from the DNA. Of fewer than 55,000 clones listed, about 83% were seen once; the top ten hold about 7%. V usage is TRBV7-3 and J usage is TRBJ2-1; 11 bases are a match to TRBD2. The sequenced sample consisted of peripheral blood. This sequence originates from a man in his 70s with active COVID-19. The CDR3 spells CASSLISGGVNEQFF. CDR3 coding DNA: TGTGCCAGCAGCTTAATTAGCGGGGGGGTCAATGAGCAGTTCTTC.